This record covers a single T cell receptor (beta chain). Its antigen is not known. The V gene lost 4 bases and the J gene lost 10 bases, with 12 bases spanning the gap. The CDR3 contains 12 residues. Germline assignment: CDR1 MNHEY and CDR2 SVGAGI. These data originate in a study of T cell responses to AZD1222 COVID-19 vaccine. The wider study: The study pooled second doses at about 4 or about 12 weeks.

Assay used: immunoSEQ multiplex PCR; TCRdb lists only in-frame clones, some missing. This table holds some 100,000 clones, 80% to 90% found once. Findings and limits, study-wide: The study sampled repertoires only after the peak T cell response. Dominant CD4 TCR responses targeted spike regions 160-218 and 743-854. Once two AZD1222 doses were given, Spike-specific TCR breadth and depth went up.

The receptor comes from an adult in good health. The sample here was peripheral blood, taken on day 0 of AZD1222 vaccination. The chain employs TRBV6-5 and TRBJ2-3, with D tentatively TRBD2 (6 bases). Here the CDR3 DNA reads TGTGCCAGCAGTTCTGGCGGGGTTTCGCAGTATTTT. Residues: CASSSGGVSQYF.